The 24 T cell receptor beta chains below come from one sample, sequenced in a study of molecular identifiers for immune sequencing clone quantification. TCRdb processed the PCR reads anew with MiXCR; each CDR3 protein has one entry. The top ten clones hold about 0.71% of a sample with roughly 320,000 distinct CDR3 sequences, about 23% of them seen once. Sequencing was done on a sample of naive CD8+ T cells from blood, with Jurkat cell RNA spiked in. Subset indicated: FACS-sorted CD8+CD4-CCR7+CD45RA+ naive T cells. Source of these receptors: a human donor in good health. Some libraries in this study had Jurkat cell RNA spiked in.

The CDR3 loop reads CASSLATQGSYEQYF. CDR3 DNA sequence: TGTGCCAGCAGCTTAGCAACACAGGGTTCCTACGAGCAGTACTTC. V and J are TRBV7-9 and TRBJ2-7; D perhaps matches TRBD1 (6 bases). This CDR3 is 15 amino acids long. Trimming pared 0 bases from V and 1 base from J, leaving 10 bases between. Germline CDR1 reads SEHNR; CDR2 reads FQNEAQ (reference sequence).

In the case of this clonotype: A much larger clone sits a single nucleotide away, making a read error possible. The conserved closing phenylalanine or tryptophan is absent in this CDR3, likely reflecting a read error. The gene calls are TRBV7-6 and TRBJ2-7; D is perhaps TRBD1 or TRBD2 (5 bases each). The CDR3 spans 13 residues. V was cut by 5 bases and J by 4 bases, with 12 bases left in between. Germline V gene sequence: CDR1 SGHVS, CDR2 FNYEAQ. CDR3 protein: CASSREWGYEQYI. The CDR3 bases are TGTGCCAGCAGCCGAGAATGGGGGTACGAGCAGTACATC.

This chain links TRBV10-2 with TRBJ2-7; D gene ambiguous. V was clipped by 4 bases and J by 4 bases, with 14 bases between them. Germline-derived CDR1 and CDR2 are WSHSY and SAAADI. This CDR3 has 14 residues. CDR3 coding DNA: TGCGCCAGCAGTGTTATGGGGTCCCAGTACGAGCAGTACTTC. Translating it yields CASSVMGSQYEQYF.

Worth noting for this clonotype: A much larger clone lies one base from this, so it may be a read error. The J gene is TRBJ1-2, the V gene TRBV5-1; TRBD1 is a possible D gene (6 bases). Trimming took off 4 bases at V and 3 bases at J, with 13 bases between the two ends. Germline CDR1 is SGHRS and CDR2 is YFSETQ. The CDR3 consists of 14 residues. In DNA form, the CDR3 reads TGCGCCAGCAGCCCGCCACAGGGCGACTATGGCTACACCTTC. Translation: CASSPPQGDYGYTF.

This clonotype was seen repeatedly, ten times or more. The gene calls are TRBV28 and TRBJ2-5, with 8 bases fitting TRBD2. Per germline, CDR1 MDHEN and CDR2 SYDVKM. V shed 5 bases and J 3 bases; nucleotides not matched to a gene: 5. The CDR3 is made up of 14 amino acids. The CDR3 region has the DNA TGTGCCAGCAGTCCAGGTAGCGGGAAAGAGACCCAGTACTTC. It translates to CASSPGSGKETQYF.

This clonotype was seen a few times. This rearrangement joins TRBV6-2 or TRBV6-3 to TRBJ2-7; the D call may be TRBD1 or TRBD2 (5 bases each). The V gene lost 5 bases and the J gene lost 1 base, with 21 bases spanning the gap. The CDR3 runs 17 residues. Germline CDR1 and CDR2: MNHEY and SVGEGT. In DNA, the CDR3 is TGTGCCAGCAGTCGGACCCGGGACCCCACGATTTCCTACGAGCAGTACTTC. As protein: CASSRTRDPTISYEQYF.

The chain uses TRBV9 and TRBJ2-3; 10 nucleotides line up with TRBD1. This CDR3 comprises 18 residues. V trimming: 0 bases; J trimming: 0 bases; junction bases outside the gene matches: 7. Per germline, CDR1 SGDLS and CDR2 YYNGEE. The CDR3 spells CASSVGVEGQGSTDTQYF. CDR3 DNA: TGTGCCAGCAGCGTAGGAGTGGAGGGACAGGGGAGCACAGATACGCAGTATTTT.

This clonotype showed up many times. The chain has TRBV5-4 and TRBJ2-7; no reliable D call. Germline V lookup: CDR1 SGHNT, CDR2 YYREEE (reference sequence). Trimming shortened V by 3 bases and J by 5 bases, and 12 bases separated the two germline ends. CDR3 length equals 13 residues. For the CDR3, the DNA is TGTGCCAGCAGCTACGAGGAGTCCCACGAGCAGTACTTC. Amino acid sequence: CASSYEESHEQYF.

This clonotype was detected a few times. This chain uses TRBV7-9 with TRBJ2-7; D might be TRBD1 (6 bases). This CDR3 spans 18 amino acids. V gave up 7 bases and J gave up 1 base, with 26 bases separating them. Germline V gives CDR1 SEHNR, CDR2 FQNEAQ (reference sequence). The CDR3 is CASTTTPFGSGTSYEQYF. CDR3 in DNA: TGTGCCAGCACCACAACACCCTTCGGATCCGGGACATCCTACGAGCAGTACTTC.

This clonotype appeared a few times. This chain joins TRBV24-1 and TRBJ2-2; 7 bases agree with TRBD1. Germline trimming cut 4 bases from V and 3 bases from J; bases unmatched to any gene: 1. The CDR3 extends over 14 amino acids. Germline V gives CDR1 KGHDR, CDR2 SFDVKD. The CDR3 coding sequence is TGTGCCACCAGTGAACAGGGGTACACCGGGGAGCTGTTTTTT. Translated: CATSEQGYTGELFF.

In this sample, this clonotype turned up a few times. The chain has TRBV19 and TRBJ2-3, with D perhaps matching TRBD1 (5 bases). The ends were cut back, 8 bases at V and 1 base at J, with 7 bases in the middle. Germline V lookup: CDR1 LNHDA, CDR2 SQIVND (reference sequence). This CDR3 is built from 12 residues. The CDR3 protein is CASLGGTDTQYF. The CDR3, as DNA: TGTGCCAGTCTAGGGGGCACAGATACGCAGTATTTT.

The chain has TRBV7-6 and TRBJ2-1, with 12 positions matching TRBD2. Germline V gene lookup returns CDR1 SGHVS and CDR2 FNYEAQ. V shed 1 base, J shed 2 bases, and the junction held 3 bases outside the gene matches. This CDR3 spans 17 amino acids. This chain's CDR3 is CASSLVLAGGPYNEQFF. The CDR3 DNA sequence: TGTGCCAGCAGCTTAGTACTAGCGGGGGGTCCCTACAATGAGCAGTTCTTC. Variable domain in full (rest from reference TRBV7-6 and TRBJ2-1): GAGVSQSPRYKVTKRGQDVALRCDPISGHVSLYWYRQALGQGPEFLTYFNYEAQQDKSGLPNDRFSAERPEGSISTLTIQRTEQRDSAMYRCASSLVLAGGPYNEQFFGPGTRLTVL.

This clonotype was seen at least ten times. The J gene is TRBJ2-3, the V gene TRBV19; D assignment may be TRBD1 or TRBD2 (6 bases each). The germline gives CDR1 LNHDA, CDR2 SQIVND (reference sequence). With 5 bases removed from V and 7 bases from J, the gap between germline ends came to 22 bases. The CDR3 is 16 residues long. The CDR3 protein is CASSPIGGPTVYTQYF. CDR3 DNA sequence: TGTGCCAGTAGTCCGATCGGGGGCCCGACAGTGTATACGCAGTATTTT. Variable domain in full (rest from reference TRBV19 and TRBJ2-3): DGGITQSPKYLFRKEGQNVTLSCEQNLNHDAMYWYRQDPGQGLRLIYYSQIVNDFQKGDIAEGYSVSREKKESFPLTVTSAQKNPTAFYLCASSPIGGPTVYTQYFGPGTRLTVL.

The V gene is TRBV14, the J gene TRBJ2-1; D might be TRBD1 or TRBD2, each matching 7 bases. V lost 2 bases and J lost 9, with 14 bases in between. CDR1 and CDR2 (germline): SGHDN, FVKESK. The CDR3 has 14 residues. Here the CDR3 reads CASSQREGATEQFF. The DNA of the CDR3 is TGTGCCAGCAGCCAAAGGGAGGGGGCCACTGAGCAGTTCTTC.

This clonotype was counted a few times. The chain employs TRBV7-9 and TRBJ2-3; the match to TRBD2 covers 7 bases. The germline V gene has CDR1 SEHNR and CDR2 FQNEAQ (reference sequence). The CDR3 covers 16 residues. Unmatched junction bases numbered 7, after V lost 2 bases and J lost 2 bases. DNA for the CDR3: TGTGCCAGCAGCTTACTAGCGGAGATAATCACAGATACGCAGTATTTT. This translates into CASSLLAEIITDTQYF.

As regards this clonotype: Being one base from a much bigger clone, this may be a read error. V and J are TRBV24-1 and TRBJ2-1, with 8 bases matching TRBD2. The junction had 11 bases not matched to a gene; V was cut back by 10 bases and J by 7 bases. CDR3 size: 14 residues. Germline lookup yields CDR1 KGHDR and CDR2 SFDVKD. CDR3 protein: CATSPSGPVNEQFF. CDR3 DNA: TGTGCCACGAGCCCTAGCGGGCCCGTTAATGAGCAGTTCTTC.

This clonotype was picked up many times. This sequence joins TRBV7-9 and TRBJ2-3, with D possibly being TRBD2 (6 bases). The CDR3 has 15 amino acids. Per germline, CDR1 SEHNR and CDR2 FQNEAQ (reference sequence). Between the trimmed V and J ends, which lost 6 bases and 2 bases, there was a span of 15 bases. This CDR3 is CASSSFGGPTDTQYF. Written as DNA, the CDR3 is TGTGCCAGCAGTTCCTTCGGAGGGCCCACAGATACGCAGTATTTT.

This clonotype was seen ten or more times. V gene TRBV4-3 combines with J gene TRBJ1-1, with D possibly being TRBD1 (6 bases). The CDR3 consists of 14 residues. V lost 3 bases and J 5 bases, leaving 13 bases between the germline ends. From germline, CDR1 is LGHNA and CDR2 YSLEER. For the CDR3, the DNA is TGCGCCAGCAGCCAGATACAGGGTTGGACTGAAGCTTTCTTT. Its protein product is CASSQIQGWTEAFF.

This clonotype was observed many times. This chain connects TRBV7-2 to TRBJ1-5, with 9 nucleotides matching TRBD1. Germline V gene sequence: CDR1 SGHTA, CDR2 FQGNSA. This CDR3 is built from 15 residues. V was pared by 5 bases and J by 10 bases, with 12 bases of the junction left unmatched. The CDR3 sequence: CASSQSPGTGFPQHF. CDR3 bases: TGTGCCAGCAGCCAAAGTCCCGGGACAGGGTTCCCCCAGCATTTT.

On this clonotype: This clone may be a read error of a much larger clone one base away. The chain couples TRBV5-1 to TRBJ2-3, with D perhaps matching TRBD2 (5 bases). The CDR3 sequence is 16 residues long. Per the germline V gene, CDR1 is SGHRS and CDR2 is YFSETQ. CDR3 in amino acids: CASCLATAGSTDTQYF. The CDR3 nucleotides read TGCGCCAGCTGCTTGGCCACGGCGGGTTCCACAGATACGCAGTATTTT. Using reference TRBV5-1 and TRBJ2-3 for the parts outside the CDR3, the full variable domain is KAGVTQTPRYLIKTRGQQVTLSCSPISGHRSVSWYQQTPGQGLQFLFEYFSETQRNKGNFPGRFSGRQFSNSRSEMNVSTLELGDSALYLCASCLATAGSTDTQYFGPGTRLTVL.

This sequence joins TRBV12-3 or TRBV12-4 and TRBJ1-5; 7 nucleotides line up with TRBD1. J was trimmed by 9 bases and V by 5 bases; bases with no gene match: 4. CDR3 length: 12 residues. The CDR3 sequence is CASSLGGRPQHF. CDR3 DNA sequence: TGTGCCAGCAGTCTAGGGGGCAGGCCCCAGCATTTT.

About this clonotype: A much larger clonotype is one base distant, so this may be a read error. The V call is TRBV2, the J call TRBJ2-3; D ambiguous. There are 11 residues in the CDR3. Germline CDR1 and CDR2: SNHLY and FYNNEI. V was clipped by 6 bases and J by 4 bases, with 5 bases between them. For the CDR3, the DNA is TGTGCCAGCAGGCTGTCAGATACGCAGTATTTT. The encoded protein is CASRLSDTQYF.

The V call is TRBV4-3, the J call TRBJ2-7, with 10 bases fitting TRBD1. CDR3 size: 15 residues. Trimming at V came to 3 bases and at J to 4 bases, leaving 6 bases not matched to a gene. Germline V lookup: CDR1 LGHNA, CDR2 YSLEER. The CDR3 loop is CASSQGTGAIYEQYF. CDR3 bases: TGCGCCAGCAGCCAGGGGACAGGGGCGATTTACGAGCAGTACTTC.

This clonotype was counted between two and nine times. The chain is built from TRBV9 and TRBJ2-2; D may be TRBD1 or TRBD2 (6 bases each). The CDR3 spans 14 residues. V lost 0 bases to trimming and J lost 6 bases, with 9 bases between them. The germline V gene encodes CDR1 SGDLS and CDR2 YYNGEE. The CDR3, as DNA: TGTGCCAGCAGCGTAGAGAGGGGGGCCGGGGAGCTGTTTTTT. This codes for CASSVERGAGELFF.